This TCR beta chain is from a study of regulatory T cells in long-lasting Graves disease (dated by TCRdb to the early 2020s). For the wider study: Antithyroid drugs had been taken for less than 3 months by newly diagnosed Graves' disease patients. A total of roughly 33 samples were covered by TCR sequencing, comprising approximately 13 persistent and around 20 newly diagnosed Graves' disease patients. The study was registered as a clinical trial and conducted in China. This study used TCR sequencing and RNA sequencing of peripheral blood to compare persistent Graves' disease patients against newly diagnosed Graves' disease patients.

Broader findings and caveats from the paper: The authors noted that the small sample size was a limitation that may lower accuracy. Persistent disease showed preferential use of TRBV28, TRBJ1-2 and TRBJ2-5, whereas newly diagnosed disease favored TRBV20-1 and TRBJ2-1. More public clonotypes were shared among persistent patients (under 3,000) than among newly diagnosed patients (just under 1,000). Sequencing and analysis were restricted to the TCR beta chain. Lower TCR Shannon entropy and fewer highly expanded clones were observed in persistent Graves' disease patients than in newly diagnosed patients, which suggested clonal expansion. Peripheral blood alone was examined, since thyroid tissue, which constituted the primary lesion, could not be accessed.

The V and J ends are trimmed by 5 bases and 14 bases, leaving 25 bases between them. The germline V gene yields MNHNS for CDR1 and SASEGT for CDR2. Spanning cysteine to phenylalanine, the CDR3 consists of 15 amino acids. Of all the DNA, just the CDR3 is kept, 45 bases in frame from base 1. To prepare the library, multiplex PCR was applied. TCRdb names Illumina HiSeq 4000 as the instrument used. CDR3 regions were amplified by Arm-PCR with iRepertoire HTBI primers to construct TCR beta libraries. Before sequencing, the PCR products went through gel purification. The study's processing was this. Gene usage analysis of CDR3 amino acid clonotypes relied on the roughly 58 TRBV and over 13 TRBJ segments identified across samples. Filtered high-quality paired reads were merged into contigs using COPE and FqMerger. BLAST was used to align contigs to IMGT TRBV, TRBD and TRBJ reference genes, and CDR3 was defined according to IMGT. Any clonotype with a frequency above 0.1% was classified as a highly expanded clone. Shannon entropy served as the measure of repertoire diversity, while the Gini coefficient captured V-J evenness. Clonotypes shared by more than one individual were considered public. The public reads were reanalyzed by TCRdb: fastp trimming at Q25, MiXCR alignment, in-frame beta chains only. Here each entry gathers all rows of one CDR3 protein and keeps the most common genes and DNA. The V and J calls shown here were made by TCRdb, not taken from the authors' results. The sample table holds about 380,000 distinct CDR3 sequences, of which roughly 16% were seen once. The leading ten clones occupy 20% to 25% of the sample.

This clonotype came up a few times. Its specific antigen is unknown. Base qualities were left out, and no much larger clone turns up one base away. Sample time point, as interpreted from the label and publication: newly diagnosed GD, antithyroid drugs for less than 3 months. RNA was extracted from PBMCs in TRIzol for both TCR sequencing and RNA sequencing. The diagnosis of Graves' disease was made according to American Thyroid Association guidelines. Patients for the study were recruited at an endocrinology department in Xi'an, China. From each patient, around 9 milliliters of peripheral blood was collected into an EDTA anticoagulant tube. Ficoll Paque Plus density gradient separation was used to isolate PBMCs, and no further T cell sorting was done. RNA quality was checked with an Agilent 2100 Bioanalyzer and agarose gel, and concentration with a NanoDrop 2000.

Recombination linked TRBV6-1 to TRBJ2-1; the best D guess is TRBD2, with 6 bases matching. This clonotype was sampled from a female donor with Graves disease. This sample comprised peripheral blood mononuclear cells (PBMCs), obtained at new diagnosis, from a patient treated with antithyroid drugs. The CDR3 sequence is CASSRGDRARGKEFF. At the DNA level, the sequence is TGTGCCAGCAGTCGCGGGGACCGGGCTCGGGGGAAAGAGTTCTTC.